This record looks at one T cell receptor (beta chain) sequence and its context. Its antigen remains unknown. This record belongs to a study of CD8 T cells in ankylosing spondylitis. Overall study results and limits: Seemingly distinctive of ankylosing spondylitis blood was a TCR beta motif formed by eight highly homologous variants. Disease-linked clones bore a CD8+ phenotype, appearing relatively rarely in peripheral blood.

Quantitative 5'-RACE with molecular barcodes was used to make the TCR beta libraries. From the 5' RACE reads, TCRdb called clonotypes with MiXCR, one entry per CDR3 protein. This sample has 390,000 or so distinct CDR3 sequences, with around 22% found just once. The CDR3 runs to 15 residues. Trimming at V came to 4 bases and at J to 6 bases, leaving 7 bases not matched to a gene. Germline-derived CDR1 and CDR2 are SEHNR and FQNEAQ (reference sequence). The sample taken for sequencing was blood, either unsorted or a sorted T cell fraction (not recorded which). The receptor was isolated from a male donor with ankylosing spondylitis. This chain uses TRBV7-9 with TRBJ2-7; 12 nucleotides line up with TRBD1. The CDR3 DNA reads as TGTGCCAGCAGCTCCCTCGGGACAGGGGGCCGCGAGCAGTACTTC. Protein: CASSSLGTGGREQYF. The whole variable domain, filled in from reference TRBV7-9 and TRBJ2-7, reads DTGVSQNPRHKITKRGQNVTFRCDPISEHNRLYWYRQTLGQGPEFLTYFQNEAQLEKSRLLSDRFSAERPKGSFSTLEIQRTEQGDSAMYLCASSSLGTGGREQYFGPGTRLTVT.